The rows below give T cell receptor beta chains drawn from one sample of a study of T cells in Graves' hyperthyroidism and ophthalmopathy. TCRdb reprocessed the multiplex PCR reads with MiXCR, giving one entry per CDR3 protein. Here the sample spans some 380,000 distinct CDR3 sequences, about 14% being singletons. The sample was blood. The receptor source for this set is a man aged 30 to 45 with Graves' hyperthyroidism that later progressed to Graves' ophthalmopathy. Both conserved end residues are part of each CDR3. A row's size may be missing; if present it is once, few, many or a size class.

12,TRBV4-2,.,CASSQDAGEQYF
15,TRBV7-9,once,CASSARLARMNEQFF
17,TRBV7-8,.,CASSFGTGGLNTGELFF
16,TRBV15,many,CATSRSKGTLNTEAFF
16,TRBV18,.,CASSPAAGGANEKLFF
10,TRBV20-1,.,CSGGDYGYTF
17,TRBV3-1,.,CASSQPIRDRANYGYTF
14,TRBV27,few,CASSLLVRTGELFF
21,TRBV7-2,many,CASSLTDAAGGRHISYNEQFF
13,TRBV18,many,CASSPPVVQGYTF
17,TRBV4-1,.,CASSQRADQGLNTEAFF
12,TRBV4-1,few,CASSHESSGAFF
14,TRBV12-3/TRBV12-4,many,CASSLIDGDYGYTF
13,TRBV10-2,.,CASSESDIYEQYF
14,TRBV6-1,many,CASSELSTSGEQYF
14,TRBV28,few,CASSRTGGIYEQYF
23,TRBV7-9,.,CASSFRFLRLAGGRGSDTGELFF
14,TRBV3-1,many,CASSQQRYLGAQYF
14,TRBV20-1,.,CSARIRDSNQPQHF
14,TRBV2,many,CASIWQGRQEKLFF
14,TRBV20-1,many,CSARCCYLADTQYF
16,TRBV7-2,few,CASSFFPGLVQETQYF
13,TRBV6-1,.,CASSEGQGTSLHF
14,TRBV5-1,few,CASSLDSRGNEQFF